Listed below are T cell receptor beta chains from one sample, sequenced in a study of identical twins. TCRdb passed the 5' RACE reads through MiXCR, listing each CDR3 protein once. The sample comprises about 890,000 distinct CDR3 sequences, more than 9% of which are singletons, and 1.5% to 2% rests with the top ten. The sample also formed part of further work on yellow fever vaccine responses in identical twins.

The material sequenced was PBMCs. These receptors came from a woman aged 18 to 35 in good health. Both conserved end residues are trimmed from each CDR3. The D gene is left open where the match is weak.

CDR3 protein: ASSLGDLAMNTEAF
D gene: NA
V gene: TRBV7-9

CDR3 protein: ASSPNLWNTEAF
D gene: NA
V gene: TRBV11-1

CDR3 protein: ASSLVGDYEAF
D gene: NA
V gene: TRBV7-9

CDR3 protein: SASRDSATNEKLF
D gene: TRBD1
V gene: TRBV20-1

CDR3 protein: ASSAFTGVSNQPQH
D gene: TRBD1
V gene: TRBV6-1

CDR3 protein: ASSYSTYSYNEQF
D gene: NA
V gene: TRBV6-5

CDR3 protein: ASSWDGQENTEAF
D gene: TRBD1
V gene: TRBV5-1

CDR3 protein: ASSPVWGGEKLF
D gene: NA
V gene: TRBV6-1

CDR3 protein: ASSQTSFGEQY
D gene: NA
V gene: TRBV4-1

CDR3 protein: ASSEADRGKPQH
D gene: TRBD1
V gene: TRBV6-1

CDR3 protein: AIWDRGPTDTQY
D gene: TRBD1
V gene: TRBV10-3

CDR3 protein: ATSTGGANVLT
D gene: NA
V gene: TRBV15

CDR3 protein: ASSPPSGEAF
D gene: NA
V gene: TRBV18

CDR3 protein: ASSLGQGNAKNIQY
D gene: NA
V gene: TRBV12-3/TRBV12-4

CDR3 protein: ASSEGDGGANVLT
D gene: NA
V gene: TRBV7-9

CDR3 protein: SATTSLIPDTQY
D gene: NA
V gene: TRBV20-1

CDR3 protein: SAALGQGGDQPQH
D gene: TRBD1
V gene: TRBV20-1

CDR3 protein: ASSPPLGVAETQY
D gene: NA
V gene: TRBV7-9

CDR3 protein: ATSDINRDGKWF
D gene: NA
V gene: TRBV24-1

CDR3 protein: SASPGGVSDTQY
D gene: TRBD2
V gene: TRBV20-1

CDR3 protein: ASSTRLAGGHEQY
D gene: TRBD2
V gene: TRBV11-2

CDR3 protein: ASSQRIAGGSAYEQY
D gene: TRBD2
V gene: TRBV4-2